This T cell receptor beta chain derives from a study of T cell responses to AZD1222 COVID-19 vaccine. Trimming pared 0 bases from V and 0 bases from J, leaving 9 bases between. CDR1 and CDR2 (germline): SGHRS, YFSETQ. The CDR3 covers 15 residues. This clone was found once. Antigen: not known. The method was immunoSEQ multiplex PCR; TCRdb's version includes in-frame clones alone and lacks a portion of them. The sample consists of about 150,000 clones, 85% to 95% of them appearing once. Study-wide results and limits: Spike-specific TCR breadth rose after two AZD1222 doses, and depth rose as well. Nearly half of the spike-specific TCRs reportedly recognize variant regions that carry no mutations. Across spike, vaccine-associated CD4 TCRs were found, dominant at 160-218 and 743-854.

This TCR was recovered from an adult who received the AZD1222 COVID-19 vaccine. The V and J genes are TRBV5-1 and TRBJ1-1; D may be TRBD1 (6 bases). The sequencing here drew on peripheral blood, taken 28 days after the second AZD1222 dose. The CDR3 sequence: CASSLAGALNTEAFF. In nucleotides, the CDR3 is TGCGCCAGCAGCTTGGCAGGGGCTCTGAACACTGAAGCTTTCTTT.